This T cell receptor (beta chain) appears in the sequencing data of a study of CD8 T cells in Susac syndrome. Study-wide findings and caveats: Only a relatively small number of individuals were included in the TCR sequencing and HLA analysis.

Trimming cost V 2 bases and J 12 bases, with 16 bases left between them. The CDR3 length is 14 residues. Germline V CDR1 and CDR2: KGHDR, SFDVKD. A remark on this clonotype: Its antigen is as yet unknown.

FACS was used to enrich TEMRA cells, whereas the CD8+ and CD4+ T cells were obtained by negative isolation. An input of roughly 0.45 to 1 ug of RNA was subjected to reverse transcription using random hexamers. The CDR3 of TCR beta was amplified by immunoSEQ multiplex PCR across 54 Vbeta and 13 Jbeta. One entry per CDR3 protein, called by TCRdb with MiXCR from the immunoSEQ multiplex PCR reads. The table includes fewer than 200,000 distinct CDR3 sequences, approximately 94% detected once. The chain is built from TRBV24-1 and TRBJ2-1, with D possibly being TRBD1 (6 bases). The TCR sequence derives from a human donor in good health. Sequencing was carried out using CD4+ T cells from PBMCs. CDR3 DNA: TGTGCCACCAGTGATTCTCGGATACAGGGTGGGCAGTTCTTC. It encodes CATSDSRIQGGQFF.